Listed below are T cell receptor beta chains from one sample, sequenced in a study of radiation and T cells in renal cell carcinoma. Clones were read by immunoSEQ multiplex PCR, and TCRdb kept only the in-frame ones, dropping some. The sample shows roughly 160,000 clones, around 89% of them seen only once. The material sequenced was blood, taken from a patient whose treatment included radiotherapy and nephrectomy. These receptors all come from a woman aged 50 to 60 with renal cell carcinoma. Both conserved end residues are part of each CDR3.

>TRBV15
CATSRVQGPGEQYF
>TRBV5-1
CASRADRNEKLFF
>TRBV5-1
CASSLGYAGYNTEAFF
>TRBV4-2
CASSSSDLAEKLFF
>TRBV9
CASSDGAGTSGGMGRAEQFF
>TRBV29-1
CSVSLRLASYEQYF
>TRBV6-1
CASTINGADGELFF
>TRBV29-1
CSVGPTGGPSAFF
>TRBV10-3
CAIHSGFSNQPQHF
>TRBV30
CAHTRGMPSTEAFF
>TRBV12-5
CASGLVLSVRGDYGYTF
>TRBV7-2
CASSLELGFYTEAFF
>TRBV19
CASKGQAGGETQYF
>TRBV19
CASSIRQGDMDIQYF
>TRBV4-2
CASSQGAGRVDTQYF
>TRBV11-2
CASSRGQGDYNEQFF
>TRBV19
CASSPRRGSSSYNEQFF
>TRBV7-2
CASSLAGDHSPLHF
>TRBV6-1
CAGQREMSSYEQYF
>TRBV6-1
CASSEKRDRIRNTIYF
>TRBV4-1
CASSPPGSGVKETQYF
>TRBV29-1
CSVEAVSTDTQYF
>TRBV11-2
CASSLAASGVSTGELFF
>TRBV27
CASSLFWGGAGAVDTQYF
>TRBV19
CASKASGAGTGELFF
>TRBV10-1
CASSEQVNYGYTF
>TRBV6-1
CASSEAFGGRRGYTF
>TRBV10-3
CAISERQGPYEQYF
>TRBV2
CASIRQGLSSPLHF
>TRBV25-1
CASSEWKGARNEQYF
>TRBV5-4
CASTSGGGDTEAFF
>TRBV21-1
CASSKDNRNSNQPQHF
>TRBV10-3
CAISAGQVDGNTIYF
>TRBV5-1
CASSLEQGNYEQYF
>TRBV2
CASSALHRGTQPQHF
>TRBV13
CASSFGSGANVLTF